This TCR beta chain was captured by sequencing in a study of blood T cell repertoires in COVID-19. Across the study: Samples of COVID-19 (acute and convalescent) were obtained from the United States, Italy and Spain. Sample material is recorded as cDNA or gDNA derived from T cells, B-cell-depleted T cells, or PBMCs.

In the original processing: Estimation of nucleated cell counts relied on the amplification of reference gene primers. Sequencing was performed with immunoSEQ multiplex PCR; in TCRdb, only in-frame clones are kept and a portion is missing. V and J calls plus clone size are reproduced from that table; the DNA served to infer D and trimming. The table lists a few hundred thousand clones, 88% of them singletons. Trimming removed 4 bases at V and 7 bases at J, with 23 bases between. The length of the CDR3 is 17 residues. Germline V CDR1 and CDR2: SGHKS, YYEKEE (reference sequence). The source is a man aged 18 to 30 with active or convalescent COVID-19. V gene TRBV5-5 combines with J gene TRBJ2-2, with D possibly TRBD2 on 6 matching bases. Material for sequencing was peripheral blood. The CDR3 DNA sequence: TGTGCCAGCAGCCTTGCTGGGACTCTAGGAAGGGTCGGGGAGCTGTTTTTT. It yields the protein CASSLAGTLGRVGELFF.